Listed below are T cell receptor beta chains from one sample, sequenced in a study of T cells in Graves' hyperthyroidism and ophthalmopathy. TCRdb itself ran the multiplex PCR reads through MiXCR, one entry per CDR3 protein. Here the sample spans 750,000 to 950,000 distinct CDR3 sequences, approximately 40% being singletons. The specimen sequenced was blood. The receptor source for this set is a man aged 18 to 29 with Graves' hyperthyroidism. Both conserved end residues are part of each CDR3. Fields, in order: clone size, V gene, D gene, J gene, CDR3 DNA, CDR3 protein. A D gene is named only where the DNA matches it firmly. Size tells how often a clone was seen (once, few, many) or the class of an expanded clone, and some rows leave it out.

many	TRBV10-3	.	TRBJ1-1	TGTGCCATCAGTGTCGGCACTGAAGCTTTCTTT	CAISVGTEAFF
many	TRBV19	.	TRBJ1-5	TGTGCCAGTACCTTGACAGATTATAGCAATCAGCCCCAGCATTTT	CASTLTDYSNQPQHF
.	TRBV5-1	.	TRBJ1-4	TGCGCCAGCAGCTTCACCCCTCCGACTGCGAGGACTAATGAAAAACTGTTTTTT	CASSFTPPTARTNEKLFF
many	TRBV20-1	.	TRBJ2-5	TGCAGTGCTAGTGCTCCGCAGGGCCTAGAGGGGACCCAGTACTTC	CSASAPQGLEGTQYF
few	TRBV7-2	.	TRBJ1-3	TGTGCCAGCAGCCCCAACCCGGGGACGGGAAACACCATATATTTT	CASSPNPGTGNTIYF
few	TRBV5-1	.	TRBJ1-2	TGCGCCAGCAGCTTGGAAGTCTTCAGCAACTATGGCTACACCTTC	CASSLEVFSNYGYTF
.	TRBV10-3	TRBD1	TRBJ1-4	TGTGCCATCAGTGGGGACAGGGGGCTGAGTGAAAAACTGTTTTTT	CAISGDRGLSEKLFF
few	TRBV24-1	TRBD2	TRBJ2-7	TGTGCCACCAGAGCCTTTAGCGGGAGAGGGTGGCACGAGCAGTACTTC	CATRAFSGRGWHEQYF
many	TRBV10-3	.	TRBJ2-2	TGTGCCATCAGGACGGTCGATACCACCGGGGAGCTGTTTTTT	CAIRTVDTTGELFF
.	TRBV20-1	.	TRBJ1-5	TGCAGTATTGGACGAAATAGCAATCAGCCCCAGCATTTT	CSIGRNSNQPQHF
few	TRBV20-1	.	TRBJ2-2	TGCAGTGCTACCGGATTTGACACCGGGGAGCTGTTTTTT	CSATGFDTGELFF
.	TRBV25-1	.	TRBJ1-4	TGTGCCAGCGGGAGAGGCGCGGCAACTAATGAAAAACTGTTTTTT	CASGRGAATNEKLFF
many	TRBV2	.	TRBJ1-2	TGTGCCAGCAGTGATCGGGATGGCTACACCTTC	CASSDRDGYTF
.	TRBV6-5	.	TRBJ1-5	TGTGCCAGCAGTTACTGGGCGGACAATCAGCCCCAGCATTTT	CASSYWADNQPQHF
.	TRBV11-2	TRBD1	TRBJ1-2	TGTGCCAGCAGCCGGACGTCAGGGGGTGGCTACACCTTC	CASSRTSGGGYTF
once	TRBV6-2/TRBV6-3	TRBD2	TRBJ2-5	TGTGCCAGCAGTTCCCTGGGTAGCGGGAGGGAGACCCAGTACTTC	CASSSLGSGRETQYF
few	TRBV2	.	TRBJ2-5	TGTGCCAGCTCACCCCCAGCGGAATCTGAAGAGACCCAGTACTTC	CASSPPAESEETQYF
.	TRBV4-3	TRBD1	TRBJ2-6	TGCGCCAGCAGCCCCGGGACAGGGGCCGGTCAAGGACCTGGGGCCAACGTCCTGACTTTC	CASSPGTGAGQGPGANVLTF
.	TRBV29-1	.	TRBJ1-5	TGCAGCTTGACAGTCTTTGGGAATCAGCCCCAGCATTTT	CSLTVFGNQPQHF
few	TRBV4-1	.	TRBJ2-7	TGCGCCAGCAGCCCCACCTGGGGCACCTACGAGCAGTACTTC	CASSPTWGTYEQYF
few	TRBV7-9	.	TRBJ2-2	TGTGCCAGCAGCCTCGGGGGCGGGGTTCGGGAGCTGTTTTTT	CASSLGGGVRELFF
.	TRBV7-2	TRBD2	TRBJ2-7	TGCGCCAGCAGCCAAGCCACTAGCGGGACCTACGAGCAGTACTTC	CASSQATSGTYEQYF
.	TRBV6-5	.	TRBJ1-6	TGTGCCAGCAAAGGAGGGAGCAATTCACCCCTCCACTTT	CASKGGSNSPLHF
many	TRBV7-2	TRBD1	TRBJ1-6	TGTGCCAGCAGCTCACATTCGGGACAGGGTAAATCACCCCTCCACTTT	CASSSHSGQGKSPLHF
.	TRBV14	.	TRBJ1-1	TGTGCCAGCAGCGAACAGGGTAGGGTTACTGAAGCTTTCTTT	CASSEQGRVTEAFF
many	TRBV2	.	TRBJ1-2	TGTGCCAGCAGTCCGAGGGACGCCGATAACTATGGCTACACCTTC	CASSPRDADNYGYTF
few	TRBV28	.	TRBJ1-5	TGTGCCAGCAGTTCCAGCGATAGCAATCAGCCCCAGCATTTT	CASSSSDSNQPQHF
many	TRBV7-2	TRBD2	TRBJ2-7	TGTGCCAGCAGCGCCGAGGGTAGCGGGAGAGTCGAGCAGTACTTC	CASSAEGSGRVEQYF
many	TRBV12-3/TRBV12-4	.	TRBJ1-2	TGTGCCAGCAGTTTAGCGGGGCTAACTAACTATGGCTACACCTTC	CASSLAGLTNYGYTF
.	TRBV2	TRBD1	TRBJ1-2	TGTGCCAGCAGTGAAATGCGACAGGGACTCTATGGCTACACCTTC	CASSEMRQGLYGYTF
many	TRBV5-1	TRBD1	TRBJ1-6	TGCGCCAGCAGAACTGGACAGGGTTATTCACCCCTCCACTTT	CASRTGQGYSPLHF
few	TRBV6-5	TRBD1	TRBJ2-7	TGTGCCAGCAGTTCGCCGGGACAGGGAGACCGCGAGCAGTACTTC	CASSSPGQGDREQYF
few	TRBV9	.	TRBJ2-2	TGTGCCAGCAGCCCTGGGGCAGGGATAAACACCGGGGAGCTGTTTTTT	CASSPGAGINTGELFF
many	TRBV10-3	.	TRBJ2-7	TGTGCCATCAGTGAAGGTAGTTACTACGAGCAGTACTTC	CAISEGSYYEQYF
many	TRBV7-2	TRBD1	TRBJ2-7	TGTGCCAGCAGCTTCCACGGGACAGCCTACGAGCAGTACTTC	CASSFHGTAYEQYF
few	TRBV12-3/TRBV12-4	.	TRBJ1-4	TGTGCCAGCACCACTACCGGGCTGGGGAAACTGTTTTTT	CASTTTGLGKLFF
.	TRBV10-3	.	TRBJ1-5	TGTGCCATTGGGTCCGGGGATAGCAATCAGCCCCAGCATTTT	CAIGSGDSNQPQHF
.	TRBV28	.	TRBJ2-5	TGTGCCAGCAGTGCGCGACAGCCAACCATCCTTCAGGAGACCCAGTACTTC	CASSARQPTILQETQYF
many	TRBV29-1	TRBD2	TRBJ2-7	TGCAGCGTTGCCGGCGGGAGCCTGAGCTCCTACGAGCAGTACTTC	CSVAGGSLSSYEQYF
.	TRBV12-3/TRBV12-4	.	TRBJ2-6	TGTGCCAGCAGTTATATAGCGACCTCTGGGGCCAACGTCCTGACTTTC	CASSYIATSGANVLTF
.	TRBV7-8	TRBD1	TRBJ1-6	TGTGCCTGGACGGCCAGGGGGATCAATTCACCCCTCCACTTT	CAWTARGINSPLHF
.	TRBV10-3	TRBD1	TRBJ1-2	TGTGCCATCAGTACTGGACAGGGATATGGCTACGCCTTC	CAISTGQGYGYAF
.	TRBV2	TRBD1	TRBJ2-5	TGTGCCAGTGCTGGGGACAGGGATGTTGAGACCCAGTACTTC	CASAGDRDVETQYF
once	TRBV27	.	TRBJ1-5	TGTGCCAGCAGCTCTGGAGGGCCTACGGGGTGGACCCAGCATTTT	CASSSGGPTGWTQHF
once	TRBV9	TRBD1	TRBJ1-4	TGTGCCAGCAGCGTAGGGGACAGCACAACTAATGAAAAACTGTTTTTT	CASSVGDSTTNEKLFF
many	TRBV7-6	.	TRBJ2-7	TGTGCCAGCAGCGTAGGACAGCCCCCCTACGAGCAGTACTTC	CASSVGQPPYEQYF
many	TRBV15	.	TRBJ2-7	TGTGCCACCAGCAGCAGACAGACCTACGAGCAGTACTTC	CATSSRQTYEQYF
many	TRBV19	.	TRBJ1-5	TGTGCCAGTAGTCCTGGGGGCAGTCAGCCCCAGCATTTT	CASSPGGSQPQHF
.	TRBV29-1	TRBD2	TRBJ2-5	TGCAGCTCAGGACTAGCGGGGGAAGAGACCCAGTACTTC	CSSGLAGEETQYF
once	TRBV10-1	.	TRBJ2-7	TGCGCCACCTTCGAGTCGGCAGAGATCGGCGAGCAGTACTTC	CATFESAEIGEQYF
.	TRBV13	TRBD2	TRBJ2-2	TGTGCCAGCAGCGTTTTTAGCGGGAGCGCCGGGGAGCTGTTTTTT	CASSVFSGSAGELFF
.	TRBV29-1	.	TRBJ2-5	TGCAGCGTTGAGTACGGGCGAACCGGGGAGACCCAGTACTTC	CSVEYGRTGETQYF
.	TRBV5-1	TRBD1	TRBJ2-2	TGCGCCAGCGGCTTGGGACAGGAGTCCACCGGGGAGCTGTTTTTT	CASGLGQESTGELFF
.	TRBV19	.	TRBJ2-7	TGTGCCAGTAGTATCTCATCGGAGGGCTACGAGCAGTACTTC	CASSISSEGYEQYF
.	TRBV7-8	.	TRBJ2-5	TGTGCCAGCAGCCCGTCCGAAGAGCTAGCAATTAGGGGCCAAGAGACCCAGTACTTC	CASSPSEELAIRGQETQYF
many	TRBV6-4	TRBD2	TRBJ2-2	TGTGCCAGCAGTGACTCCGGGACTCCCGGACTAGCGAGGAACACCGGGGAGCTGTTTTTT	CASSDSGTPGLARNTGELFF
.	TRBV3-1	.	TRBJ2-5	TGTGCCAGCAGCCACCATAGAGAGGAGACCCAGTACTTC	CASSHHREETQYF
.	TRBV5-8	.	TRBJ2-3	TGTGCCAGCAGCCACCGTTTAAGGATGACTACCACAGATACGCAGTATTTT	CASSHRLRMTTTDTQYF
few	TRBV7-9	.	TRBJ1-4	TGTGCCAGCAGCTCCTCGCGGCGCCTTAATGAAAAACTGTTTTTT	CASSSSRRLNEKLFF